The 24 T cell receptor beta chains reported below all come from one sample, sequenced in a study of response to subunit inactivated influenza vaccine. One entry per CDR3 protein results from TCRdb running MiXCR on the RT-PCR reads. The table has about 700,000 distinct CDR3 sequences, approximately 14% seen once; the top ten hold roughly 12%. The sequencing here drew on PBMCs from blood, taken about 13 days after vaccination. These receptors all come from a man between 45 and 60 years old who received an inactivated influenza vaccine.

This clonotype was observed a few times. The V gene is TRBV7-9, the J gene TRBJ2-5, with D perhaps matching TRBD1 (6 bases). V shed 3 bases and J shed 4 bases, with 12 bases lying between them. CDR1 is SEHNR, CDR2 FQNEAQ, per germline (reference sequence). The CDR3 extends over 14 amino acids. CDR3 amino acids: CASSFSIGGETQYF. Here the CDR3 DNA reads TGTGCCAGCAGCTTTTCAATAGGGGGAGAGACCCAGTACTTC.

This clonotype was seen a few times. The chain's CDR3 is CASRSQGASPLHF. CDR3 in DNA: TGTGCCAGCAGGTCACAGGGGGCCTCACCCCTCCACTTT. This chain uses TRBV7-2 with TRBJ1-6, with 9 bases aligning to TRBD1. Germline CDR1 reads SGHTA; CDR2 reads FQGNSA. V shed 6 bases, J shed 10 bases, and the junction held 4 bases outside the gene matches. The CDR3 length is 13 residues.

The V gene is TRBV11-2, the J gene TRBJ2-1, with D perhaps matching TRBD1 or TRBD2 (5 bases each). This CDR3 spans 15 amino acids. Germline assignment: CDR1 SGHAT and CDR2 FQNNGV. With 4 bases removed from V and 7 bases from J, the gap between germline ends came to 17 bases. CDR3 coding DNA: TGTGCCAGCAGCTCCCCCCCGGGACGGCCGAATGAGCAGTTCTTC. Amino acids: CASSSPPGRPNEQFF.

This clonotype was observed a handful of times. V usage is TRBV7-2 and J usage is TRBJ1-4, with D maybe TRBD1 (5 bases). Trimming cost V 2 bases and J 5 bases, with 12 bases left between them. Germline V lookup: CDR1 SGHTA, CDR2 FQGNSA. This CDR3 contains 15 residues. The CDR3 DNA follows: TGTGCCAGCAGCTTAAAGGCCAGGGCGAATGAAAAACTGTTTTTT. Translation: CASSLKARANEKLFF.

This clonotype was found a few times. The chain joins TRBV4-1 to TRBJ1-2; D may be TRBD1 (5 bases). Germline loops: CDR1 MGHRA, CDR2 YSYEKL. V lost 7 bases to trimming and J lost 3 bases, with 18 bases between them. The CDR3 runs to 15 residues. The CDR3 nucleotides are TGCGCCAGCAACTTCAGGCGAGGGGAGGACTATGGCTACACCTTC. It yields the protein CASNFRRGEDYGYTF.

The chain has TRBV9 and TRBJ1-1; 11 positions match TRBD1. CDR1 and CDR2 from the germline V gene are SGDLS and YYNGEE. With 4 bases clipped from V and 3 bases from J, the junction kept 8 bases outside the gene matches. This CDR3 has 16 amino acids. CDR3 protein: CASSPPGQGEDTEAFF. The CDR3 coding sequence is TGTGCCAGCAGCCCTCCGGGACAGGGGGAGGACACTGAAGCTTTCTTT.

The chain carries TRBV7-9 and TRBJ1-1, with D perhaps matching TRBD1 (5 bases). This CDR3 contains 16 residues. CDR1 SEHNR and CDR2 FQNEAQ come from the germline V gene (reference sequence). The V end lost 5 bases, the J end lost 3 bases, and 19 bases lay between the germline ends. The CDR3 loop is CASSMPGGSLDTEAFF. DNA of the CDR3: TGTGCCAGCAGCATGCCCGGGGGATCGCTGGACACTGAAGCTTTCTTT.

The chain recombines TRBV20-1 with TRBJ2-7; D possibly corresponds to TRBD1 (6 bases). Germline V gene lookup returns CDR1 DFQATT and CDR2 SNEGSKA (reference sequence). CDR3 length: 12 amino acids. V dropped 6 bases and J dropped 4 bases, with 13 bases sitting between them. The CDR3 sequence is CSARTELYEQYF. In nucleotides, the CDR3 is TGCAGTGCAAGGACAGAGCTTTACGAGCAGTACTTC.

This clonotype was observed a few times. J is TRBJ2-2 and V is TRBV29-1; either TRBD1 or TRBD2 may supply D (5 bases each). Trimming pared 6 bases from V and 1 base from J, leaving 15 bases between. The germline CDR1 and CDR2 sequences are SQVTM and ANQGSEA. The CDR3 runs to 15 residues. CDR3 bases: TGCAGCGTCCACGGACTTGGGGGGAACACCGGGGAGCTGTTTTTT. This codes for CSVHGLGGNTGELFF.

In its sample, this clonotype was seen a few times. This chain uses TRBV23-1 with TRBJ1-2; D unresolved. TRBV23-1 is reported as an ORF; its role is uncertain. The germline V and J ends were trimmed by 0 bases and 5 bases, with 16 bases remaining between them. The CDR3 loop spans 16 amino acids. CDR3 protein: CASSQSGRAGPYGYTF. The DNA of the CDR3 is TGCGCCAGCAGTCAATCGGGTCGAGCGGGCCCGTATGGCTACACCTTC.

Remarks on this clonotype: One end of the junction fails to match germline, which may point to a read error. The chain couples TRBV20-1 to TRBJ2-7, with a possible D match to TRBD2 (7 bases). Germline CDR1 and CDR2: DFQATT and SNEGSKA (reference sequence). CDR3 size: 14 residues. The CDR3: CSARAGRQAYEQYF. Written as DNA, the CDR3 is TGCAGTGCAAGAGCGGGACGACAGGCCTACGAGCAGTACTTC.

This chain connects TRBV6-5 to TRBJ1-2, with 7 bases matching TRBD1. Germline CDR1 MNHEY, CDR2 SVGAGI. This CDR3 is built from 15 residues. V lost 2 bases to trimming and J lost 6 bases; unmatched junction nucleotides: 9. CDR3 sequence reads: CASSYSIQGFDGYTF. The CDR3 nucleotides read TGTGCCAGCAGTTACAGTATACAGGGGTTTGATGGCTACACCTTC.

The V gene is TRBV20-1, the J gene TRBJ2-1, with D tentatively TRBD2 (5 bases). The V and J ends lost 3 bases and 6 bases respectively, with 9 bases between them. The CDR3 extends over 12 amino acids. The germline CDR1 and CDR2 sequences are DFQATT and SNEGSKA (reference sequence). The chain's CDR3 is CSASGLVNEQFF. CDR3 bases: TGCAGTGCTAGCGGACTCGTCAATGAGCAGTTCTTC.

This clonotype was observed at least ten times. The V gene is TRBV7-2, the J gene TRBJ1-1, with D hard to call. CDR3 length: 16 residues. The V gene's germline CDR1 is SGHTA and CDR2 FQGNSA. V was cut by 1 base and J by 5 bases, with 17 bases left in between. Written as DNA, the CDR3 is TGTGCCAGCAGCTTAGTAGTGGCGCGGGGTGGAACTGAAGCTTTCTTT. Residues: CASSLVVARGGTEAFF.

A few counts support this clonotype. The chain has TRBV1 and TRBJ2-7; TRBD2 is the table's D call and was not checked against the DNA. TRBV1 is tagged as a pseudogene. The CDR3 contains 14 residues. The CDR3 is CTSSQEELGYEQYF. The CDR3 DNA sequence: TGCACCAGCAGCCAAGAAGAACTAGGGTACGAGCAGTACTTC.

This clonotype was counted many times. V usage is TRBV6-5 and J usage is TRBJ2-1; 8 bases line up with TRBD1. The CDR3 contains 14 residues. Unmatched junction bases numbered 3, after V lost 2 bases and J lost 6 bases. Germline loops: CDR1 MNHEY, CDR2 SVGAGI. The CDR3 bases are TGTGCCAGCAGTTACGCCGGACAGGGCAATGAGCAGTTCTTC. Its translation is CASSYAGQGNEQFF.

The chain employs TRBV20-1 and TRBJ2-1, with 9 bases lining up with TRBD1. CDR1 and CDR2 from the germline V gene are DFQATT and SNEGSKA (reference sequence). The CDR3 runs 15 residues. V lost 2 bases, J lost 5 bases, and 7 bases stayed unmatched. For the CDR3, the DNA is TGCAGTGCTAGACCGCCCGGGACAGGGAACAATGAGCAGTTCTTC. It specifies CSARPPGTGNNEQFF.

This clonotype was seen ten or more times. The V call is TRBV12-3 or TRBV12-4, the J call TRBJ2-3; TRBD1 matches 7 bases. The V segment lost 6 bases and the J segment 2 bases; nucleotides outside the gene matches: 8. This CDR3 has 15 amino acids. DNA of the CDR3: TGTGCCAGCAGAGTCACAGGGGTCATCACAGATACGCAGTATTTT. Translation: CASRVTGVITDTQYF.

The chain couples TRBV10-3 to TRBJ2-5, with D possibly matching TRBD1 (6 bases). Trimming left V 0 bases short and J 4 bases short, with 15 bases between. CDR1 and CDR2 (germline): ENHRY, SYGVKD. This CDR3 contains 16 residues. The CDR3 DNA reads TGTGCCATCAGTGAGTCCGGAAGGGGGTATCGAGAGACCCAGTACTTC. The encoded protein is CAISESGRGYRETQYF.

The gene calls are TRBV10-3 and TRBJ2-2; a possible D gene is TRBD1 (5 bases). CDR1 is ENHRY and CDR2 is SYGVKD in the germline V gene. V shed 7 bases and J shed 3 bases, with 12 bases lying between them. The CDR3 loop spans 14 amino acids. The CDR3 sequence: CAIKLGHDTGELFF. In nucleotides, the CDR3 is TGTGCCATCAAGCTTGGACACGACACCGGGGAGCTGTTTTTT.

This clonotype was observed a few times. The V gene is TRBV2, the J gene TRBJ2-1; no clear D gene. The length of the CDR3 is 15 residues. Trimming took off 3 bases at V and 6 bases at J, with 15 bases between the two ends. Germline lookup yields CDR1 SNHLY and CDR2 FYNNEI. CDR3 DNA sequence: TGTGCCAGCAGTGAGGCCTCTTCTGGATTCAATGAGCAGTTCTTC. Translated, it gives CASSEASSGFNEQFF.

The CDR3 nucleotides read TGTGCCAGTAGTATTCCGTCTGGGGATTTCAAGAACATTCAGTACTTC. It codes for CASSIPSGDFKNIQYF. This sequence joins TRBV19 and TRBJ2-4; no definite D call. The CDR3 is 16 residues long. Germline V gene sequence: CDR1 LNHDA, CDR2 SQIVND (reference sequence). The ends were cut back, 3 bases at V and 7 bases at J, with 19 bases in the middle.

This clonotype was observed a handful of times. The chain combines TRBV6-6 with TRBJ2-3, with D unresolved. This CDR3 has 13 residues. Trimming left V 2 bases short and J 5 bases short, with 8 bases between. The germline V gene encodes CDR1 MNHNY and CDR2 SVGAGI (reference sequence). Here the CDR3 DNA reads TGTGCCAGCAGTTACACATACAAAGATACGCAGTATTTT. It encodes CASSYTYKDTQYF.

This clonotype was seen once. Its ends do not fully match the called genes, so a read error is possible. The rearrangement links TRBV12-3 or TRBV12-4 to TRBJ2-7, with D possibly TRBD2 on 5 matching bases. This CDR3 spans 18 amino acids. CDR3 DNA sequence: TGTGCCATCAGTTTAGTTGGGTCGTTCCCGGGGATTTCCTACGAGCAGTACTTC. As protein: CAISLVGSFPGISYEQYF.